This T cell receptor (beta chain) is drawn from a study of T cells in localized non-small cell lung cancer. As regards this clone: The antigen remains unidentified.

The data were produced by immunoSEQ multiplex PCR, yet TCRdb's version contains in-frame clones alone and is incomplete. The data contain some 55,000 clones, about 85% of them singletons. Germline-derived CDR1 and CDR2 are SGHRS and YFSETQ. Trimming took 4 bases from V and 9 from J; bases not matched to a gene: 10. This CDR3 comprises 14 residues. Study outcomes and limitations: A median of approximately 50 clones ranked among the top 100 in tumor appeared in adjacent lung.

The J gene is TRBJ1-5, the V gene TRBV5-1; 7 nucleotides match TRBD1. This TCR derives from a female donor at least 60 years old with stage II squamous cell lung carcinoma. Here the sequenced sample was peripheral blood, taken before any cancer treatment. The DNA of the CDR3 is TGCGCCAGCAGCCGGGGACAGCCTAGATCGCCCCAGCATTTT. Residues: CASSRGQPRSPQHF.